The 30 T cell receptor beta chains reported below all come from one sample, sequenced in a study of radiation and T cells in renal cell carcinoma. Produced via immunoSEQ multiplex PCR; TCRdb's table is partial and in-frame only. The sample has roughly 21,000 clones; nearly 55% are singletons. Treatment defined: treatment-naive control, cytoreductive nephrectomy. The specimen comprised tumor tissue, sampled from a patient whose treatment was nephrectomy without radiotherapy. All receptors come from a human donor with renal cell carcinoma.

This chain connects TRBV19 to TRBJ2-7; TRBD1 agrees at 8 bases. The CDR3 has 15 amino acids. Germline values: CDR1 LNHDA, CDR2 SQIVND (reference sequence). Germline trimming cut 5 bases from V and 1 base from J; bases unmatched to any gene: 7. CDR3 DNA sequence: TGTGCCAGTAGTTCCAGAGACAGGGGTTCCTACGAGCAGTACTTC. This encodes CASSSRDRGSYEQYF.

The chain employs TRBV7-2 and TRBJ2-7, with 7 bases matching TRBD1. After removal of 4 bases from V and 8 bases from J, the junction contained 2 bases not matched to a gene. The CDR3 is 11 amino acids. CDR1 and CDR2 (germline): SGHTA, FQGNSA. CDR3 sequence: CASSSGQKQYF. CDR3 sequence (DNA): TGTGCCAGCAGCTCGGGACAGAAGCAGTACTTC.

CDR3 amino acids: CSVLGSGGAVRYNEQFF. DNA for the CDR3: TGCAGCGTTCTCGGTAGCGGGGGGGCCGTGAGGTACAATGAGCAGTTCTTC. This chain uses TRBV29-1 with TRBJ2-1, with 11 bases identical to TRBD2. The CDR3 loop spans 17 amino acids. Germline values: CDR1 SQVTM, CDR2 ANQGSEA. Germline trimming cut 5 bases from V and 4 bases from J; bases unmatched to any gene: 13.

This clone is termed medium-sized (0.01 to 0.1%). The rearrangement joins TRBV5-4 to TRBJ2-7; 8 bases match TRBD2. J lost 3 bases, V lost 3 bases, and 2 bases had no gene match. CDR1 is SGHNT, CDR2 YYREEE, per germline (reference sequence). This CDR3 is 13 amino acids long. The DNA for the CDR3 is TGTGCCAGCAGCTCGGCGGGGGGCTACGAGCAGTACTTC. Its translation: CASSSAGGYEQYF.

V and J are TRBV27 and TRBJ1-2; unclear D gene. Germline V gives CDR1 MNHEY, CDR2 SMNVEV (reference sequence). V lost 4 bases and J 1 base, leaving 4 bases between the germline ends. This CDR3 contains 12 residues. CDR3 in DNA: TGTGCCAGCAGTTCCCGTAACTATGGCTACACCTTC. This encodes CASSSRNYGYTF.

The chain couples TRBV30 to TRBJ2-3; 7 nucleotides align to TRBD2. Germline assignment: CDR1 GTSNPN and CDR2 SVGIG (reference sequence). This CDR3 contains 15 residues. V trimming: 3 bases; J trimming: 0 bases; junction bases outside the gene matches: 6. CDR3 residues: CAWRSAGVSTDTQYF. The CDR3 DNA is TGTGCCTGGAGGTCGGCGGGGGTAAGCACAGATACGCAGTATTTT.

This clone has only a few counts. The chain joins TRBV4-3 to TRBJ2-1; 13 bases fit TRBD2. The CDR3 runs to 15 residues. Trimming cost V 3 bases and J 6 bases; bases outside gene matches: 2. Per the germline V gene, CDR1 is LGHNA and CDR2 is YSLEER. CDR3: CASSQTSGGFNEQFF. In nucleotides, the CDR3 is TGCGCCAGCAGCCAGACTAGCGGGGGGTTCAATGAGCAGTTCTTC.

In its sample, this clone ranks as medium-sized (0.01 to 0.1%). The rearrangement uses TRBV19 and TRBJ1-2, with D possibly being TRBD1 (5 bases). V was trimmed by 4 bases and J by 3 bases, leaving 9 bases between them. Germline CDR1 and CDR2: LNHDA and SQIVND (reference sequence). There are 13 residues in the CDR3. The CDR3 nucleotides read TGTGCCAGTAGTAGCCGGGACTACTATGGCTACACCTTC. Its translation is CASSSRDYYGYTF.

The chain is built from TRBV5-8 and TRBJ2-1; no firm D call. CDR3 length: 13 residues. Germline-derived CDR1 and CDR2 are SGHTS and YDEGEE. V gave up 1 base and J gave up 4 bases, with 6 bases separating them. The CDR3 spells CASSLSVYNEQFF. The CDR3 DNA reads as TGTGCCAGCAGCTTGTCGGTATACAATGAGCAGTTCTTC.

Only a few counts were recorded for this clone. This sequence joins TRBV19 and TRBJ1-1; D uncertain. Trimming cost V 3 bases and J 4 bases, with 6 bases left between them. The CDR3 has 12 amino acids. CDR1 is LNHDA, CDR2 SQIVND, per germline (reference sequence). Here the CDR3 DNA reads TGTGCCAGTAGTATGCCGGGCACTGAAGCTTTCTTT. Translating gives CASSMPGTEAFF.

This chain uses TRBV29-1 with TRBJ1-6; D is unclear. Germline assignment: CDR1 SQVTM and CDR2 ANQGSEA. The CDR3 covers 19 residues. Trimming pared 3 bases from V and 0 bases from J, leaving 21 bases between. The CDR3: CSVEAGWSPMSSYNSPLHF. The CDR3 DNA sequence: TGCAGCGTTGAGGCAGGTTGGTCACCCATGAGCTCCTATAATTCACCCCTCCACTTT.

The rearrangement joins TRBV27 to TRBJ1-4; D remains ambiguous. Per germline, CDR1 MNHEY and CDR2 SMNVEV (reference sequence). The CDR3 is 14 residues long. Trimming took off 2 bases at V and 7 bases at J, with 11 bases between the two ends. CDR3 bases: TGTGCCAGCAGTTTAAAGGTCTTCGGTGAAAAACTGTTTTTT. This encodes CASSLKVFGEKLFF.

This rearrangement joins TRBV2 to TRBJ1-1; possible D gene TRBD1, 6 bases. V lost 2 bases, J lost 6 bases, and 10 bases lay in between. The CDR3 length is 13 residues. Germline assignment: CDR1 SNHLY and CDR2 FYNNEI. The CDR3 protein is CASSEQGIPEAFF. The CDR3 DNA follows: TGTGCCAGCAGTGAACAGGGGATCCCTGAAGCTTTCTTT.

This clone was seen a handful of times. The J gene is TRBJ1-2, the V gene TRBV7-9; D possibly corresponds to TRBD1 (6 bases). The CDR3 length is 14 residues. Looked up from germline, CDR1 is SEHNR and CDR2 is FQNEAQ (reference sequence). Trimming stripped 5 bases from V and 4 bases from J, with 14 bases between. This CDR3 is CASSPAQGLYGYTF. CDR3 nucleotide sequence: TGTGCCAGCAGCCCCGCACAGGGCCTCTATGGCTACACCTTC.

A few counts support this clone. V usage is TRBV11-2 and J usage is TRBJ1-3, with TRBD1 identical over 8 bases. The CDR3 length is 14 residues. CDR1 SGHAT and CDR2 FQNNGV come from the germline V gene. The trim removed 3 bases at V and 2 bases at J, leaving 0 bases unmatched. This chain's CDR3 is CASSLTGAGNTIYF. The DNA of the CDR3 is TGTGCCAGCAGCTTGACAGGGGCTGGAAACACCATATATTTT.

The rearrangement joins TRBV28 to TRBJ1-1, with D perhaps TRBD1 (5 bases). CDR3 length equals 14 residues. The germline CDR1 and CDR2 sequences are MDHEN and SYDVKM. V lost 1 base and J 7 bases, leaving 13 bases between the germline ends. CDR3 loop: CASSLSGGLGEAFF. DNA for the CDR3: TGTGCCAGCAGTTTATCGGGGGGTCTCGGTGAAGCTTTCTTT.

This rearrangement joins TRBV29-1 to TRBJ2-4; TRBD1 might be the D (6 bases). This CDR3 is 15 amino acids long. The germline gives CDR1 SQVTM, CDR2 ANQGSEA. Trimming shortened V by 0 bases and J by 3 bases, and 12 bases separated the two germline ends. The CDR3 region has the DNA TGCAGCGTTGAAGATCGCAGGGGCGGCAAAAACATTCAGTACTTC. Its translation: CSVEDRRGGKNIQYF.

This chain links TRBV7-3 with TRBJ2-7; D is perhaps TRBD1 (6 bases). CDR3 size: 12 residues. The V end was cut by 8 bases, the J end by 6 bases, with 14 bases between. In germline, CDR1 is SGHTA, CDR2 FQGTGA. The CDR3, as DNA: TGTGCCAGCTCCCGGGTAGGGGGCGAGCAGTACTTC. This sequence encodes CASSRVGGEQYF.

The gene calls are TRBV6-5 and TRBJ2-2, with D perhaps TRBD1 or TRBD2 (5 bases each). CDR1 is MNHEY, CDR2 SVGAGI, per germline. V was clipped by 2 bases and J by 4 bases, with 8 bases between them. The CDR3 has 14 residues. The DNA for the CDR3 is TGTGCCAGCAGTTACGGGGGTACCACCGGGGAGCTGTTTTTT. Encoded protein: CASSYGGTTGELFF.

V is TRBV19 and J is TRBJ2-7; the D gene could be TRBD1 or TRBD2 (5 bases each). Trimming removed 4 bases from V and 0 bases from J, with 7 bases in between. This CDR3 spans 13 amino acids. In germline, CDR1 is LNHDA, CDR2 SQIVND (reference sequence). This chain's CDR3 is CASSTGASYEQYF. CDR3 sequence (DNA): TGTGCCAGTAGTACCGGGGCCTCCTACGAGCAGTACTTC.

V is TRBV19 and J is TRBJ1-2; 12 nucleotides line up with TRBD1. This CDR3 has 16 amino acids. V lost 4 bases and J lost 4; bases outside the gene matches: 7. Germline V gene sequence: CDR1 LNHDA, CDR2 SQIVND (reference sequence). Here the CDR3 reads CASSKGGTGGFYGYTF. DNA of the CDR3: TGTGCCAGTAGTAAAGGGGGGACAGGGGGCTTCTATGGCTACACCTTC.

Regarding this clone: At one boundary the junction diverges from the germline segment, which might be a read error. V is TRBV5-1 and J is TRBJ2-2, with D maybe TRBD2 (5 bases). The CDR3 is 14 residues long. Germline V gene lookup returns CDR1 SGHRS and CDR2 YFSETQ. In nucleotides, the CDR3 is TGCGCCAGCAGTTTGGACTGGGGAAACGGGGAGCTGTTTTTT. As protein: CASSLDWGNGELFF.

This chain connects TRBV30 to TRBJ1-2; D gene uncertain. The CDR3 runs 12 residues. CDR1 is GTSNPN and CDR2 is SVGIG in the germline V gene (reference sequence). Trimming took 4 bases from V and 8 from J, leaving 14 bases between them. The chain's CDR3 is CAWMDGSTGYTF. CDR3 nucleotides: TGTGCCTGGATGGACGGGTCCACGGGCTACACCTTC.

In nucleotides, the CDR3 is TGTGCCAGCAGTGGACAGGGTGGATCCCACGAGCAGTACTTC. It specifies CASSGQGGSHEQYF. J is TRBJ2-7 and V is TRBV2; 7 bases are a match to TRBD1. This CDR3 comprises 14 residues. Germline V lookup: CDR1 SNHLY, CDR2 FYNNEI. With 4 bases clipped from V and 5 bases from J, the junction kept 8 bases outside the gene matches.

The chain carries TRBV10-3 and TRBJ1-4; D might be TRBD1 (6 bases). This CDR3 region has 15 residues. Germline-derived CDR1 and CDR2 are ENHRY and SYGVKD. V gave up 4 bases and J gave up 5 bases, with 14 bases separating them. The CDR3 nucleotides read TGTGCCATCAGTGTGGGAGGCACAGGGAATGAAAAACTGTTTTTT. Protein product: CAISVGGTGNEKLFF.

This chain connects TRBV7-6 to TRBJ1-6, with 9 bases matching TRBD1. Trimming at V came to 5 bases and at J to 10 bases, leaving 6 bases not matched to a gene. The germline V gene encodes CDR1 SGHVS and CDR2 FNYEAQ. The CDR3 covers 14 residues. CDR3 protein: CASSPTGGESPLHF. In nucleotides, the CDR3 is TGTGCCAGCAGCCCGACAGGGGGGGAATCACCCCTCCACTTT.

The chain links TRBV5-4 to TRBJ2-1; TRBD2 is a possible D gene (7 bases). V shed 0 bases and J shed 4 bases, with 11 bases lying between them. Germline V gene lookup returns CDR1 SGHNT and CDR2 YYREEE (reference sequence). The CDR3 loop spans 15 amino acids. The DNA of the CDR3 is TGTGCCAGCAGCTTGGGTGGGGGGGCATACAATGAGCAGTTCTTC. It is translated as CASSLGGGAYNEQFF.

The chain combines TRBV14 with TRBJ1-4; D possibly corresponds to TRBD1 (5 bases). V was clipped by 1 base and J by 6 bases, with 12 bases between them. Germline CDR1 and CDR2: SGHDN and FVKESK. The CDR3 contains 15 residues. Written as DNA, the CDR3 is TGTGCCAGCAGCCAAGGCGCCAGGGTCTATGAAAAACTGTTTTTT. Its translation is CASSQGARVYEKLFF.

This chain links TRBV4-2 with TRBJ2-5, with 13 bases matching TRBD2. The junction had 8 bases not matched to a gene; V was cut back by 0 bases and J by 7 bases. The CDR3 covers 17 residues. The V gene's germline CDR1 is LGHNA and CDR2 YNFKEQ. The CDR3 DNA reads as TGTGCCAGCAGCCAAGACCCGACTAGCGGGGGGAGGGGGACCCAGTACTTC. Protein: CASSQDPTSGGRGTQYF.

This clone was recorded many times. The chain combines TRBV6-5 with TRBJ1-2; the D is unclear. Looked up from germline, CDR1 is MNHEY and CDR2 is SVGAGI. The CDR3 covers 14 residues. The germline V and J ends were trimmed by 7 bases and 8 bases, with 20 bases remaining between them. This chain's CDR3 is CASTPEWNHGGYTF. CDR3 coding DNA: TGTGCCAGCACCCCGGAATGGAATCACGGGGGCTACACCTTC.